What follows describes a single TCR beta chain. This sample was taken from a study of OX40 agonist ivuxolimab in advanced cancers. The wider study: Patients took ivuxolimab, an agonistic anti-OX40 (CD134) antibody. Patients were dosed intravenously with ivuxolimab at 0.01 to 10 mg/kg every 2 weeks. Patients in dose escalation had liver, melanoma, kidney or head and neck cancers.

The CDR3 totals 13 residues. CDR1 and CDR2 from the germline V gene are SGHAT and FQNNGV. Trimming took off 3 bases at V and 3 bases at J, with 7 bases between the two ends. Only in-frame clones appear in the TCRdb table, and some are missing; sequencing was by immunoSEQ multiplex PCR. Of tens of thousands of clones detected, about four fifths appear once; the ten largest clones hold roughly 5%. This specimen consisted of CD4+ or CD8+ T cells sorted from blood, obtained in a trial of the OX40 agonist ivuxolimab. The chain links TRBV11-2 to TRBJ2-3; maybe TRBD1 (6 bases). The sequence derives from an adult with an advanced solid tumor such as melanoma, head and neck, liver or kidney cancer. In DNA form, the CDR3 reads TGTGCCAGCAGCTTGGACAGTACAGATACGCAGTATTTT. Translated, it gives CASSLDSTDTQYF.